Presented here are 30 T cell receptor beta chains from one specimen sequenced in a study of cytomegalovirus exposure and HLA in healthy donors. Libraries were prepared by immunoSEQ multiplex PCR; TCRdb keeps only in-frame clonotypes and omits some of them. This table has around 250,000 clones, nearly 90% appearing once. Sequencing input: PBMCs. Receptors originate from a woman under 30 in good health and CMV-seronegative.

The V and J genes are TRBV27 and TRBJ1-4; D not certain. V was cut by 1 base and J by 6 bases, with 12 bases left in between. Germline V gene lookup returns CDR1 MNHEY and CDR2 SMNVEV (reference sequence). This CDR3 has 15 amino acids. Here the CDR3 reads CASSLLRSRDEKLFF. As DNA, the CDR3 is TGTGCCAGCAGTTTATTGCGCAGTCGGGATGAAAAACTGTTTTTT.

The chain's CDR3 is CASRSRGRQQPQHF. The DNA for the CDR3 is TGTGCCAGCAGATCTCGGGGGAGGCAACAGCCCCAGCATTTT. This chain links TRBV7-2 with TRBJ1-5; D may be TRBD1 (5 bases). V lost 6 bases and J lost 7, with 16 bases in between. The CDR3 loop spans 14 amino acids. Germline V lookup: CDR1 SGHTA, CDR2 FQGNSA.

The gene calls are TRBV7-8 and TRBJ2-7; 7 nucleotides align to TRBD1. Germline CDR1 and CDR2: SGHVS and FQNEAQ. With V trimmed by 6 bases and J by 0 bases, 8 bases remained unmatched. The CDR3 sequence is 15 residues long. The DNA for the CDR3 is TGTGCCAGCAGTATTGAAACAGGGGACTCCTACGAGCAGTACTTC. Translated: CASSIETGDSYEQYF.

The rearrangement links TRBV27 to TRBJ2-5, with 8 bases that match TRBD2. CDR1 and CDR2 (germline): MNHEY, SMNVEV (reference sequence). Trimming cost V 2 bases and J 5 bases; bases outside gene matches: 7. The CDR3 loop spans 15 amino acids. The CDR3 loop is CASSLMPGGEETQYF. The DNA of the CDR3 is TGTGCCAGCAGTTTAATGCCGGGGGGGGAGGAGACCCAGTACTTC.

The chain has TRBV4-1 and TRBJ1-4; no clear D gene. Deletions cut 0 bases from V and 8 bases from J, with 7 bases between. CDR3 size: 13 residues. Germline lookup yields CDR1 MGHRA and CDR2 YSYEKL. Written as DNA, the CDR3 is TGCGCCAGCAGCCAAGACGAGGTCGAAAAACTGTTTTTT. Translating it yields CASSQDEVEKLFF.

The chain couples TRBV5-4 to TRBJ2-6, with D possibly matching TRBD1 (5 bases). The V end was cut by 0 bases, the J end by 0 bases, with 13 bases between. This CDR3 is 18 amino acids long. Germline CDR1 and CDR2: SGHNT and YYREEE (reference sequence). The CDR3 sequence: CASSLEQVRFSGANVLTF. The CDR3 bases are TGTGCCAGCAGCTTGGAACAGGTTAGATTCTCTGGGGCCAACGTCCTGACTTTC.

A few counts support this clone. The J gene is TRBJ2-7, the V gene TRBV30; the D gene is possibly TRBD1 (7 bases). Germline loops: CDR1 GTSNPN, CDR2 SVGIG (reference sequence). V was pared by 8 bases and J by 4 bases, with 18 bases between. This CDR3 region has 13 residues. CDR3 protein: CAGGTDFKYEQYF. CDR3 in DNA: TGTGCCGGCGGGACAGATTTTAAGTACGAGCAGTACTTC.

The V and J genes are TRBV4-3 and TRBJ2-5; 8 positions agree with TRBD1. Germline values: CDR1 LGHNA, CDR2 YSLEER. The J segment lost 5 bases and the V segment lost 1 base, leaving 6 bases of the junction unmatched. The CDR3 has 15 amino acids. The CDR3 DNA is TGCGCCAGCAGCCAAGGGCAGGGGGCGAGGGAGACCCAGTACTTC. Its translation is CASSQGQGARETQYF.

The rearrangement links TRBV15 to TRBJ2-1, with 9 nucleotides matching TRBD1. Germline assignment: CDR1 LNHNV and CDR2 YYDKDF (reference sequence). The CDR3 runs to 16 residues. V dropped 3 bases and J dropped 2; count of bases not matched to a gene: 5. Written as DNA, the CDR3 is TGTGCCACCAGCAGCGAGGGACAGGGCCCCTACAATGAGCAGTTCTTC. It is translated as CATSSEGQGPYNEQFF.

This clone appeared a single time. The gene calls are TRBV6-1 and TRBJ2-7; 8 bases are a match to TRBD1. This CDR3 has 15 residues. With V trimmed by 4 bases and J by 2 bases, 7 bases remained unmatched. Germline loops: CDR1 MNHNS, CDR2 SASEGT. CDR3 in DNA: TGTGCCAGCAGTGTACGGGACAGGCAAACCTACGAGCAGTACGTC. Amino acids: CASSVRDRQTYEQYV.

The CDR3 DNA reads TGTGCCAGCAGTCACCGTCCAGCGCCTGAGCAGTTCTTC. It translates to CASSHRPAPEQFF. V and J are TRBV27 and TRBJ2-1; D remains ambiguous. Trimming pared 5 bases from V and 9 bases from J, leaving 14 bases between. This CDR3 has 13 amino acids. Germline lookup yields CDR1 MNHEY and CDR2 SMNVEV (reference sequence).

V and J are TRBV19 and TRBJ1-5; tentatively, D is TRBD1 (6 bases). The CDR3 loop spans 16 amino acids. Germline V gene data show CDR1 as LNHDA and CDR2 as SQIVND (reference sequence). Between the trimmed V and J ends, which lost 7 bases and 5 bases, there was a span of 21 bases. CDR3 in amino acids: CASNDSDRRGDQPQHF. CDR3 coding DNA: TGTGCCAGTAACGACTCAGACAGGCGAGGGGATCAGCCCCAGCATTTT.

J is TRBJ2-2 and V is TRBV19, with 7 bases aligning to TRBD2. The germline V gene encodes CDR1 LNHDA and CDR2 SQIVND (reference sequence). This CDR3 spans 13 amino acids. Trimming at V came to 11 bases and at J to 5 bases, leaving 8 bases not matched to a gene. CDR3 sequence: CAGEGAVTGELFF. DNA of the CDR3: TGTGCCGGGGAGGGAGCGGTAACCGGGGAGCTGTTTTTT.

The chain carries TRBV7-9 and TRBJ2-7; D is uncertain. The V end was cut by 4 bases, the J end by 4 bases, with 8 bases between. This CDR3 has 12 amino acids. The germline gives CDR1 SEHNR, CDR2 FQNEAQ (reference sequence). The chain's CDR3 is CASSSLEYEQYF. The CDR3 bases are TGTGCCAGCAGCTCCCTTGAGTACGAGCAGTACTTC. The variable domain in full, completed from reference TRBV7-9 and TRBJ2-7, reads DTGVSQNPRHKITKRGQNVTFRCDPISEHNRLYWYRQTLGQGPEFLTYFQNEAQLEKSRLLSDRFSAERPKGSFSTLEIQRTEQGDSAMYLCASSSLEYEQYFGPGTRLTVT.

The chain couples TRBV6-4 to TRBJ1-4; 8 nucleotides match TRBD1. The CDR3 covers 16 residues. V trimming: 5 bases; J trimming: 8 bases; junction bases outside the gene matches: 13. CDR1 is MRHNA, CDR2 SNTAGT, per germline. As DNA, the CDR3 is TGTGCCAGCAGTCTCTCCGCAGGGGGCGCGGACGAAAAACTGTTTTTT. Protein product: CASSLSAGGADEKLFF.

The gene calls are TRBV7-9 and TRBJ1-2; 7 nucleotides line up with TRBD1. Germline V lookup: CDR1 SEHNR, CDR2 FQNEAQ (reference sequence). Unmatched junction bases numbered 15, after V lost 7 bases and J lost 7 bases. CDR3 length: 15 amino acids. The CDR3 DNA reads as TGTGCCAGCACCGATAGACCGGGACAGTCATCTGGCTACACCTTC. Translated: CASTDRPGQSSGYTF.

The J gene is TRBJ2-7, the V gene TRBV18; possibly TRBD1 for D (5 bases). Germline lookup yields CDR1 KGHSH and CDR2 LQKENI. Trimming cost V 1 base and J 6 bases, with 16 bases left between them. The CDR3 extends over 15 amino acids. As DNA, the CDR3 is TGTGCCAGCTCACCACTTTTGACAGCCGACGGCGAGCAGTACTTC. Protein: CASSPLLTADGEQYF.

The gene calls are TRBV15 and TRBJ1-5; D may be TRBD1 (5 bases). The V gene lost 5 bases and the J gene lost 0 bases, with 23 bases spanning the gap. Germline CDR1 reads LNHNV; CDR2 reads YYDKDF (reference sequence). The CDR3 runs 19 residues. CDR3 bases: TGTGCCACCAGCCCCCATCGCCGCCAGGGCCTCTATAGCAATCAGCCCCAGCATTTT. Protein product: CATSPHRRQGLYSNQPQHF. Full variable domain (rest looked up from reference TRBV15 and TRBJ1-5): DAMVIQNPRYQVTQFGKPVTLSCSQTLNHNVMYWYQQKSSQAPKLLFHYYDKDFNNEADTPDNFQSRRPNTSFCFLDIRSPGLGDTAMYLCATSPHRRQGLYSNQPQHFGDGTRLSIL.

The genes are TRBV19 and TRBJ2-2; perhaps TRBD1 as D (5 bases). Germline V gene lookup returns CDR1 LNHDA and CDR2 SQIVND (reference sequence). The V gene lost 3 bases and the J gene lost 7 bases, with 9 bases spanning the gap. The CDR3 is made up of 13 amino acids. CDR3 protein: CASSIYDSGELFF. The CDR3 region has the DNA TGTGCCAGTAGTATCTATGACAGCGGGGAGCTGTTTTTT.

The gene calls are TRBV11-2 and TRBJ2-3; 9 bases map to TRBD2. The CDR3 totals 16 residues. Germline assignment: CDR1 SGHAT and CDR2 FQNNGV. Trimming at V came to 1 base and at J to 2 bases, leaving 4 bases not matched to a gene. CDR3 protein: CASSLVRLADTDTQYF. DNA for the CDR3: TGTGCCAGCAGCTTAGTCCGACTAGCGGACACAGATACGCAGTATTTT.

The gene calls are TRBV2 and TRBJ2-3; a weak D match, TRBD1 (5 bases). This CDR3 is 18 amino acids long. V shed 4 bases and J shed 4 bases, with 24 bases lying between them. CDR1 is SNHLY, CDR2 FYNNEI, per germline. The CDR3 sequence is CASSVLVSWGTNSDTQYF. In nucleotides, the CDR3 is TGTGCCAGCAGTGTCTTAGTTTCATGGGGCACAAACTCAGATACGCAGTATTTT.

The chain links TRBV30 to TRBJ2-7; possibly TRBD2 for D (5 bases). Germline lookup yields CDR1 GTSNPN and CDR2 SVGIG (reference sequence). The CDR3 spans 11 residues. V was pared by 8 bases and J by 10 bases, with 18 bases between. The CDR3 here is CAPTHEGKQYF. The CDR3 nucleotides are TGTGCCCCAACCCATGAGGGAAAACAGTACTTC.

This chain uses TRBV9 with TRBJ2-7, with 9 bases fitting TRBD1. Germline loops: CDR1 SGDLS, CDR2 YYNGEE. Trimming removed 4 bases from V and 5 bases from J; junction bases left unmatched: 13. This CDR3 is built from 16 residues. The CDR3 nucleotides are TGTGCCAGCAGCCTAAAAACAGGGGGCCTGTGGAACGAGCAGTACTTC. Protein: CASSLKTGGLWNEQYF. Complete variable domain (other parts from reference TRBV9 and TRBJ2-7): DSGVTQTPKHLITATGQRVTLRCSPRSGDLSVYWYQQSLDQGLQFLIQYYNGEERAKGNILERFSAQQFPDLHSELNLSSLELGDSALYFCASSLKTGGLWNEQYFGPGTRLTVT.

This clone was counted once. The chain couples TRBV29-1 to TRBJ2-5; D perhaps matches TRBD2 (5 bases). CDR1 is SQVTM, CDR2 ANQGSEA, per germline. The CDR3 totals 13 residues. Trimming removed 3 bases at V and 4 bases at J, with 12 bases between. The DNA for the CDR3 is TGCAGCGTTGATCTATCTAGCAGAGAGACCCAGTACTTC. Translated: CSVDLSSRETQYF.

V and J are TRBV9 and TRBJ2-6; 7 bases align to TRBD1. Germline trimming cut 4 bases from V and 2 bases from J; bases unmatched to any gene: 6. CDR3 size: 16 residues. Germline CDR1 reads SGDLS; CDR2 reads YYNGEE. The DNA for the CDR3 is TGTGCCAGCAGCTTATCTCAGGGGGCTGGGGCCAACGTCCTGACTTTC. Translation: CASSLSQGAGANVLTF.

The J gene is TRBJ2-1, the V gene TRBV25-1; D is undetermined. The CDR3 sequence is 13 residues long. Trimming removed 8 bases from V and 4 bases from J, with 12 bases in between. Germline V gene sequence: CDR1 MGHDK, CDR2 SYGVNS. The CDR3 bases are TGTGCCAGCCTGGCTAGTGGTTACAATGAGCAGTTCTTC. This encodes CASLASGYNEQFF.

V and J are TRBV29-1 and TRBJ2-5; TRBD2 matches 9 bases. Germline V lookup: CDR1 SQVTM, CDR2 ANQGSEA. The V segment lost 4 bases and the J segment 5 bases; nucleotides outside the gene matches: 8. The CDR3 covers 14 residues. The CDR3 region is CSVAVLAGTETQYF. The CDR3 nucleotides read TGCAGCGTTGCTGTCCTAGCGGGGACGGAGACCCAGTACTTC.

The CDR3 bases are TGTGCCAGCAGTTTATGGGGGGCCAACTATGGCTACACCTTC. It is translated as CASSLWGANYGYTF. J is TRBJ1-2 and V is TRBV28, with D possibly being TRBD1 (6 bases). The ends were cut back, 0 bases at V and 2 bases at J, with 7 bases in the middle. The CDR3 length is 14 residues. Germline-derived CDR1 and CDR2 are MDHEN and SYDVKM.

This clone was observed a single time. The gene calls are TRBV28 and TRBJ1-1, with D hard to call. This CDR3 is built from 14 residues. V gave up 3 bases and J gave up 4 bases, with 12 bases separating them. Germline V CDR1 and CDR2: MDHEN, SYDVKM. In nucleotides, the CDR3 is TGTGCCAGCAGTTTGCCTCAAAGCATCACTGAAGCTTTCTTT. Translating it yields CASSLPQSITEAFF.

A few counts support this clone. This chain links TRBV9 with TRBJ1-2; D may be TRBD1 (5 bases). Germline assignment: CDR1 SGDLS and CDR2 YYNGEE. The V gene lost 4 bases and the J gene lost 8 bases, with 18 bases spanning the gap. This CDR3 region has 14 residues. CDR3 bases: TGTGCCAGCAGCACTCCAGGGTTTTCGGGCGGCTACACCTTC. It encodes CASSTPGFSGGYTF.